What follows describes a single T cell receptor beta chain. Antigen: not known. The CDR3 is 14 residues long. V dropped 5 bases and J dropped 4 bases, with 13 bases sitting between them. From germline, CDR1 is SGHTA and CDR2 FQGTGA. This entry is derived from a study of cytomegalovirus exposure and HLA in healthy donors. Produced via immunoSEQ multiplex PCR; TCRdb's table is partial and in-frame only. Here the sample spans around 190,000 clones, 85% being singletons. Study results and caveats: There were a few CMV-associated chains whose specificity for CMV antigens was confirmed in vitro. In the approximately 120 validation repertoires, a later analysis found that first-cohort TCR clusters tended to co-occur. The authors enumerated around 150 TCR beta chains as linked to cytomegalovirus.

The TCR was taken from a man aged 18-30 years in good health and CMV-seropositive. Sequencing was performed on PBMCs. The chain employs TRBV7-3 and TRBJ2-3; no clear D. The CDR3 region has the DNA TGTGCCAGCAGCCCAGGCAACATGGCAGATACGCAGTATTTT. It encodes CASSPGNMADTQYF. The whole variable domain, filled in from reference TRBV7-3 and TRBJ2-3, reads GAGVSQTPSNKVTEKGKYVELRCDPISGHTALYWYRQSLGQGPEFLIYFQGTGAADDSGLPNDRFFAVRPEGSVSTLKIQRTERGDSAVYLCASSPGNMADTQYFGPGTRLTVL.